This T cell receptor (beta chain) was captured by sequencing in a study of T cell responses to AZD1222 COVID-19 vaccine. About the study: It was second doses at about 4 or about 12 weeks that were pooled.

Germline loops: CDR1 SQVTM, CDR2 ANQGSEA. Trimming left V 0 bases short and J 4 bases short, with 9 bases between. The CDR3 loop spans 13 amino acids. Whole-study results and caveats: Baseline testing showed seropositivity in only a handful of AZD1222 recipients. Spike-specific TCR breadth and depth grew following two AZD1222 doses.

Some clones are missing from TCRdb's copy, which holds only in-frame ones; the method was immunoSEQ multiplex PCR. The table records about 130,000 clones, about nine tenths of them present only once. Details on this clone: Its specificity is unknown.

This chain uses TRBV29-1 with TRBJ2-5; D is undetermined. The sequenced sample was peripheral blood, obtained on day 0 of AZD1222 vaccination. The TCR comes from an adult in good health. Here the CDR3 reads CSVEDETLETQYF. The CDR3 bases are TGCAGCGTTGAAGATGAGACCTTAGAGACCCAGTACTTC.